Listed below are T cell receptor beta chains from one sample, sequenced in a study of shared clonotypes between healthy human individuals. Profiling relied on immunoSEQ multiplex PCR, and the TCRdb table lists in-frame clones only, not all of them. The sample lists hundreds of thousands of clones; about 98% were seen once. Sequences were obtained from naive CD8+ T cells sorted from blood. The receptor set was obtained from a man between 25 and 39 years old in good health. CDR3s include the opening cysteine and the closing phenylalanine or tryptophan. Each record gives: CDR3 protein, CDR3 DNA, D gene, clone size, V gene, J gene. The D gene is left open where the match is weak. Clone size is stated in some rows and not others, as once, few, many or a class when expanded.

cdr3_aa: CSVEGTEPREQYF; cdr3_nt: TGCAGCGTTGAGGGGACGGAGCCCCGCGAGCAGTACTTC; d_call: NA; clone_size: NA; v_call: TRBV29-1; j_call: TRBJ2-7
cdr3_aa: CASSLGSYGYTF; cdr3_nt: TGTGCCAGCAGCTTAGGCAGCTATGGCTACACCTTC; d_call: NA; clone_size: NA; v_call: TRBV7-9; j_call: TRBJ1-2
cdr3_aa: CASSPRTGGPTRWNEQYF; cdr3_nt: TGCGCCAGCAGCCCCCGGACAGGGGGCCCGACCCGTTGGAATGAGCAGTACTTC; d_call: TRBD1; clone_size: NA; v_call: TRBV4-1; j_call: TRBJ2-7
cdr3_aa: CASSWRTALPLNEQFF; cdr3_nt: TGCGCCAGCAGCTGGAGGACAGCCCTACCGCTTAATGAGCAGTTCTTC; d_call: NA; clone_size: NA; v_call: TRBV5-1; j_call: TRBJ2-1
cdr3_aa: CASSSGQYSNQPQHF; cdr3_nt: TGTGCCAGCAGTTCAGGACAGTATAGCAATCAGCCCCAGCATTTT; d_call: NA; clone_size: NA; v_call: TRBV6-5; j_call: TRBJ1-5
cdr3_aa: CASSLAKAGETEAFF; cdr3_nt: TGTGCCAGCAGCTTAGCGAAAGCTGGAGAAACTGAAGCTTTCTTT; d_call: NA; clone_size: NA; v_call: TRBV7-9; j_call: TRBJ1-1
cdr3_aa: CASSLTPETFF; cdr3_nt: TGTGCCAGCAGCTTAACCCCTGAAACTTTCTTT; d_call: NA; clone_size: NA; v_call: TRBV7-9; j_call: TRBJ1-1
cdr3_aa: CASSTLRGYNEQFF; cdr3_nt: TGTGCCAGCAGTACCCTAAGGGGTTACAATGAGCAGTTCTTC; d_call: NA; clone_size: NA; v_call: TRBV7-9; j_call: TRBJ2-1
cdr3_aa: CASSLIVDSGANVLTF; cdr3_nt: TGCGCCAGCAGCTTGATTGTGGACTCTGGGGCCAACGTCCTGACTTTC; d_call: NA; clone_size: NA; v_call: TRBV5-1; j_call: TRBJ2-6
cdr3_aa: CASRYDRGDYEQYF; cdr3_nt: TGTGCCAGCAGGTATGACAGGGGAGATTACGAGCAGTACTTC; d_call: TRBD1; clone_size: NA; v_call: TRBV28; j_call: TRBJ2-7
cdr3_aa: CASSRDGRSSYNEQFF; cdr3_nt: TGTGCCAGCAGCAGGGACGGGAGAAGCTCCTACAATGAGCAGTTCTTC; d_call: NA; clone_size: once; v_call: TRBV14; j_call: TRBJ2-1
cdr3_aa: CASSLGVGSYEQYF; cdr3_nt: TGTGCCAGCAGCTTAGGTGTGGGTTCCTACGAGCAGTACTTC; d_call: NA; clone_size: NA; v_call: TRBV7-9; j_call: TRBJ2-7
cdr3_aa: CASSLELRERGEQYF; cdr3_nt: TGTGCCAGCAGCTTAGAGTTGAGGGAGCGGGGCGAGCAGTACTTC; d_call: TRBD2; clone_size: once; v_call: TRBV7-9; j_call: TRBJ2-7
cdr3_aa: CASSTSEQGPYEQYF; cdr3_nt: TGTGCCAGCAGTACCTCGGAGCAGGGTCCCTACGAGCAGTACTTC; d_call: NA; clone_size: NA; v_call: TRBV6-6; j_call: TRBJ2-7
cdr3_aa: CASSPPLVWGEGSPDTQYF; cdr3_nt: TGTGCCAGCAGCCCCCCCCTTGTGTGGGGCGAGGGAAGTCCAGATACGCAGTATTTT; d_call: NA; clone_size: NA; v_call: TRBV7-9; j_call: TRBJ2-3
cdr3_aa: CSVESFRGTYEQFF; cdr3_nt: TGCAGCGTGGAGAGTTTTAGGGGAACATATGAGCAGTTCTTC; d_call: NA; clone_size: NA; v_call: TRBV29-1; j_call: TRBJ2-1
cdr3_aa: CASSSPAGQGVETQYF; cdr3_nt: TGTGCCAGCAGCTCTCCAGCGGGACAGGGGGTAGAGACCCAGTACTTC; d_call: TRBD1; clone_size: once; v_call: TRBV7-8; j_call: TRBJ2-5
cdr3_aa: CASSSRTRYPDTQYF; cdr3_nt: TGTGCCAGCAGTTCAAGGACACGCTACCCAGATACGCAGTATTTT; d_call: NA; clone_size: NA; v_call: TRBV27; j_call: TRBJ2-3
cdr3_aa: CSVGTGNSNQPQHF; cdr3_nt: TGCAGCGTTGGAACAGGGAATAGCAATCAGCCCCAGCATTTT; d_call: NA; clone_size: NA; v_call: TRBV29-1; j_call: TRBJ1-5
cdr3_aa: CASSQILMTGNTGELFF; cdr3_nt: TGTGCCAGCAGCCAGATCCTTATGACAGGGAATACCGGGGAGCTGTTTTTT; d_call: TRBD1; clone_size: NA; v_call: TRBV7-7; j_call: TRBJ2-2
cdr3_aa: CASREGTSNFDQPQHF; cdr3_nt: TGTGCCAGCAGAGAAGGGACAAGTAATTTCGATCAGCCCCAGCATTTT; d_call: NA; clone_size: NA; v_call: TRBV28; j_call: TRBJ1-5
cdr3_aa: CAWRPVVNTEAFF; cdr3_nt: TGTGCCTGGAGACCGGTAGTGAACACTGAAGCTTTCTTT; d_call: NA; clone_size: NA; v_call: TRBV30; j_call: TRBJ1-1
cdr3_aa: CSVEGLAGAEQFF; cdr3_nt: TGCAGCGTTGAGGGACTAGCGGGAGCTGAGCAGTTCTTC; d_call: TRBD2; clone_size: NA; v_call: TRBV29-1; j_call: TRBJ2-1
cdr3_aa: CAILIEQGPGELFF; cdr3_nt: TGTGCCATCCTAATTGAACAGGGGCCCGGGGAGCTGTTTTTT; d_call: TRBD1; clone_size: NA; v_call: TRBV10-3; j_call: TRBJ2-2
cdr3_aa: CASSPTEISYEQYF; cdr3_nt: TGTGCCAGCAGCCCGACGGAGATCTCCTACGAGCAGTACTTC; d_call: NA; clone_size: NA; v_call: TRBV7-6; j_call: TRBJ2-7
cdr3_aa: CASSLRTSGNNEQFF; cdr3_nt: TGTGCCAGCAGCTTAAGGACTAGCGGGAACAATGAGCAGTTCTTC; d_call: TRBD2; clone_size: NA; v_call: TRBV11-2; j_call: TRBJ2-1
cdr3_aa: CASSSGQGAWYGYTF; cdr3_nt: TGTGCCAGCAGCAGTGGACAGGGGGCATGGTATGGCTACACCTTC; d_call: TRBD1; clone_size: NA; v_call: TRBV5-6; j_call: TRBJ1-2
cdr3_aa: CASSPWGNQPQHF; cdr3_nt: TGTGCCAGCAGTCCCTGGGGAAATCAGCCCCAGCATTTT; d_call: NA; clone_size: NA; v_call: TRBV2; j_call: TRBJ1-5
cdr3_aa: CASSPWGQDTLGNEQFF; cdr3_nt: TGTGCCAGCTCACCTTGGGGACAGGATACCTTGGGCAATGAGCAGTTCTTC; d_call: TRBD1; clone_size: NA; v_call: TRBV18; j_call: TRBJ2-1
cdr3_aa: CASSWGRSSYEQYF; cdr3_nt: TGTGCCAGCAGTTGGGGACGGAGCTCCTACGAGCAGTACTTC; d_call: NA; clone_size: NA; v_call: TRBV27; j_call: TRBJ2-7
cdr3_aa: CASSLGGPRSYNEQFF; cdr3_nt: TGTGCCAGCAGCCTCGGGGGACCTCGCTCCTACAATGAGCAGTTCTTC; d_call: NA; clone_size: NA; v_call: TRBV7-2; j_call: TRBJ2-1
cdr3_aa: CASSQGRTDVPYEQYF; cdr3_nt: TGCGCCAGCAGCCAGGGACGGACAGACGTGCCCTACGAGCAGTACTTC; d_call: NA; clone_size: NA; v_call: TRBV4-3; j_call: TRBJ2-7
cdr3_aa: CASSLTSGRAYNEQFF; cdr3_nt: TGTGCCAGCAGTTTAACTAGCGGGAGGGCCTACAATGAGCAGTTCTTC; d_call: TRBD2; clone_size: NA; v_call: TRBV27; j_call: TRBJ2-1
cdr3_aa: CASSHLAGELFF; cdr3_nt: TGTGCCAGCAGCCACTTAGCTGGGGAGCTGTTTTTT; d_call: NA; clone_size: NA; v_call: TRBV5-4; j_call: TRBJ2-2
cdr3_aa: CATSADRWGNQPQHF; cdr3_nt: TGTGCCACCAGCGCTGACAGGTGGGGCAATCAGCCCCAGCATTTT; d_call: NA; clone_size: NA; v_call: TRBV15; j_call: TRBJ1-5